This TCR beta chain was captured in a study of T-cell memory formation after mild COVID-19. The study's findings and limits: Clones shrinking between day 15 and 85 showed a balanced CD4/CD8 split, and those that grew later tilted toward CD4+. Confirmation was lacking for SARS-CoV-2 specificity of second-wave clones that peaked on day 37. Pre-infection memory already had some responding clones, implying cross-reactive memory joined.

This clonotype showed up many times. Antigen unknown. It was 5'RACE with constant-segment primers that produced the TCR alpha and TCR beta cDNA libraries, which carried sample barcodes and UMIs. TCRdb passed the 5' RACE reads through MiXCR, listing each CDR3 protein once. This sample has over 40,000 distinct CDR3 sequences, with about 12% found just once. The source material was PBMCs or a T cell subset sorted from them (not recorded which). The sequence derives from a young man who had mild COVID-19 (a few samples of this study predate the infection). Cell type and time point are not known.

As DNA, the CDR3 is TGTGCCAGCAGAAGGACAGGGCAGGGGGCTGGGGCCAACGTCCTGACTTTC. Residues: CASRRTGQGAGANVLTF. V is TRBV7-9 and J is TRBJ2-6, with 8 bases aligning to TRBD1. The V segment lost 6 bases and the J segment 2 bases; nucleotides outside the gene matches: 9. The CDR3 has 17 amino acids. Germline CDR1 reads SEHNR; CDR2 reads FQNEAQ (reference sequence).